Shown below are 15 T cell receptor beta chains from a single sample sequenced in a study of blood T cell repertoires in COVID-19. Method: immunoSEQ multiplex PCR; TCRdb's copy keeps in-frame clones and lacks some. The sample lists under 200,000 clones, around 80% occurring once. Sample: peripheral blood. The source is a woman in her sixties or seventies with COVID-19, enrolled during active disease.

CDR3 coding DNA: TGTGCCAGCAGTCTCGCGCAGGGCTACTACGAGCAGTACTTC. Translated: CASSLAQGYYEQYF. The gene calls are TRBV6-2 or TRBV6-3 and TRBJ2-7, with D tentatively TRBD1 (5 bases). The V and J ends lost 5 bases and 3 bases respectively, with 14 bases between them. Germline lookup yields CDR1 MNHEY and CDR2 SVGEGT. The CDR3 is 14 amino acids.

This chain links TRBV9 with TRBJ1-2; 8 bases fit TRBD1. This CDR3 comprises 16 residues. Germline CDR1 is SGDLS and CDR2 is YYNGEE. J gave up 0 bases and V 4 bases, and 8 bases lay outside the gene matches. The CDR3: CASSPDRALSNYGYTF. The DNA for the CDR3 is TGTGCCAGCAGCCCGGACAGGGCGTTATCTAACTATGGCTACACCTTC.

About this clone itself: The sample holds other DNA sequences that translate to the same CDR3. The chain combines TRBV28 with TRBJ1-5; D is possibly TRBD1 (5 bases). This CDR3 comprises 15 residues. V was cut by 4 bases and J by 2 bases, with 12 bases left in between. Germline V gene sequence: CDR1 MDHEN, CDR2 SYDVKM. The CDR3 DNA sequence: TGTGCCAGCAGTTCGGGGGGAGGGGGCAATCAGCCCCAGCATTTT. Translating it yields CASSSGGGGNQPQHF.

This clone was observed once. As DNA, the CDR3 is TGTGCCAGCAGTGGGAGGGATGTGAACACTGAAGCTTTCTTT. This gives the protein CASSGRDVNTEAFF. V gene TRBV2 combines with J gene TRBJ1-1; D is undetermined. The germline V gene encodes CDR1 SNHLY and CDR2 FYNNEI. Trimming left V 4 bases short and J 0 bases short, with 9 bases between. This CDR3 contains 14 residues.

The rearrangement uses TRBV6-5 and TRBJ1-3, with D hard to call. V dropped 6 bases and J dropped 0 bases, with 3 bases sitting between them. The germline gives CDR1 MNHEY, CDR2 SVGAGI. The CDR3 is 12 amino acids. The CDR3: CASRSSGNTIYF. The CDR3 DNA sequence: TGTGCCAGCAGGAGCTCTGGAAACACCATATATTTT.

The chain recombines TRBV19 with TRBJ1-4; 10 bases map to TRBD1. Germline assignment: CDR1 LNHDA and CDR2 SQIVND (reference sequence). CDR3 length equals 14 residues. The J segment lost 6 bases and the V segment lost 6 bases, leaving 4 bases of the junction unmatched. CDR3 protein: CASSTTGGHEKLFF. CDR3 DNA sequence: TGTGCCAGTAGCACGACAGGGGGCCATGAAAAACTGTTTTTT.

The chain employs TRBV11-2 and TRBJ2-7; 8 nucleotides align to TRBD2. This CDR3 is 15 amino acids long. Germline V gene data show CDR1 as SGHAT and CDR2 as FQNNGV. V lost 5 bases to trimming and J lost 4 bases; unmatched junction nucleotides: 10. This CDR3 is CASSQTSGFGYEQYF. CDR3 bases: TGTGCCAGCAGCCAAACTAGCGGCTTTGGGTACGAGCAGTACTTC. Based on the CDR3 plus reference TRBV11-2 and TRBJ2-7, the full variable domain is EAGVAQSPRYKIIEKRQSVAFWCNPISGHATLYWYQQILGQGPKLLIQFQNNGVVDDSQLPKDRFSAERLKGVDSTLKIQPAKLEDSAVYLCASSQTSGFGYEQYFGPGTRLTVT.

This clone occurred a few times. The J gene is TRBJ2-7, the V gene TRBV7-3; the D is unclear. The CDR3 has 13 amino acids. Germline V gives CDR1 SGHTA, CDR2 FQGTGA. V was cut by 0 bases and J by 3 bases, with 6 bases left in between. The DNA for the CDR3 is TGTGCCAGCAGCTTAACGAGAGGCTACGAGCAGTACTTC. Encoded protein: CASSLTRGYEQYF.

The V call is TRBV7-8, the J call TRBJ1-6, with D possibly TRBD1 on 6 matching bases. This CDR3 is built from 19 residues. In germline, CDR1 is SGHVS, CDR2 FQNEAQ. V was pared by 4 bases and J by 7 bases, with 26 bases between. In nucleotides, the CDR3 is TGTGCCAGCAGCTCCCCTAGCCCTTCCAGGGGTGAAAGGAATTCACCCCTCCACTTT. As protein: CASSSPSPSRGERNSPLHF.

The chain joins TRBV19 to TRBJ2-7; D unresolved. There are 12 residues in the CDR3. The V end was cut by 3 bases, the J end by 6 bases, with 9 bases between. CDR1 LNHDA and CDR2 SQIVND come from the germline V gene (reference sequence). DNA of the CDR3: TGTGCCAGTAGTATTCCCCTCGGCGAGCAGTACTTC. Translation: CASSIPLGEQYF.

The chain recombines TRBV28 with TRBJ1-5, with a tentative D call TRBD1 (6 bases). The CDR3 is made up of 14 amino acids. Germline V gives CDR1 MDHEN, CDR2 SYDVKM. The ends were cut back, 7 bases at V and 6 bases at J, with 16 bases in the middle. CDR3 protein: CASTAGGLGQPQHF. The CDR3 DNA reads as TGTGCCAGCACCGCGGGGGGCTTGGGTCAGCCCCAGCATTTT.

V and J are TRBV28 and TRBJ2-1; TRBD1 matches at 7 bases. The V and J ends lost 4 bases and 2 bases, in that order; junction bases with no gene match: 11. The V gene's germline CDR1 is MDHEN and CDR2 SYDVKM. This CDR3 comprises 17 residues. The CDR3 DNA follows: TGTGCCAGCAGTTGGGACCGGACAGGCGGAGCCTACAATGAGCAGTTCTTC. This gives the protein CASSWDRTGGAYNEQFF.

The chain uses TRBV3-1 (or the pseudogene TRBV3-2) and TRBJ2-7; TRBD1 is a possible D gene (5 bases). Between the trimmed V and J ends, which lost 0 bases and 7 bases, there was a span of 19 bases. This CDR3 is built from 16 residues. Germline CDR1 and CDR2: LGHDT and YNNKEL (reference sequence). The CDR3 region is CASSQESRVGLREQYF. The CDR3 DNA reads as TGTGCCAGCAGCCAAGAATCCAGGGTAGGGCTTCGGGAGCAGTACTTC.

In its sample, this clone was seen once. This rearrangement joins TRBV6-5 to TRBJ2-7, with 8 bases matching TRBD2. CDR1 is MNHEY and CDR2 is SVGAGI in the germline V gene. CDR3 length: 15 amino acids. J lost 6 bases, V lost 0 bases, and 7 bases had no gene match. CDR3 DNA: TGTGCCAGCAGTTACTCGCGGGGGGCAAAGGCCGAGCAGTACTTC. Protein: CASSYSRGAKAEQYF.

This chain links TRBV27 with TRBJ2-1; 7 positions agree with TRBD1. In germline, CDR1 is MNHEY, CDR2 SMNVEV (reference sequence). V was pared by 7 bases and J by 4 bases, with 10 bases of the junction left unmatched. The length of the CDR3 is 15 residues. DNA of the CDR3: TGTGCCAGCACGCTTCGGACAGGCGCTTACAATGAGCAGTTCTTC. It codes for CASTLRTGAYNEQFF.